These 2 T cell receptor beta chains originate from one sample sequenced in a study of low-dose radiotherapy and immunotherapy resistance in tumors. TRAV- and TRBV-specific primers were used for first-strand cDNA, which covered alpha and beta chains. The PCR that amplified TCRs ran for around 20 cycles, relying on a constant-region primer and a V-primer adapter. Each CDR3 protein gets one entry after TCRdb re-called the reads with MiXCR. The table shows tens of thousands of distinct CDR3 sequences, with 30% to 40% occurring only once. Noted time point: before trial treatment. This specimen was PBMCs, taken before treatment. The receptors shown here come from a female donor with ovarian cancer.

This clonotype was seen at least ten times. V usage is TRBV28 and J usage is TRBJ2-5; TRBD2 might be the D (5 bases). Trimming left V 7 bases short and J 5 bases short, with 17 bases between. CDR1 and CDR2 (germline): MDHEN, SYDVKM. The CDR3 runs 14 residues. CDR3 in DNA: TGTGCCAGCACCGAACCTGGACTCCCCGAGACCCAGTACTTC. This gives the protein CASTEPGLPETQYF.

About this clonotype: A read error is likely here: a far larger clone is one base away. The rearrangement joins TRBV24-1 to TRBJ1-5; D remains unclear. The CDR3 is 15 residues long. V was shortened by 12 bases and J by 7 bases, with 24 bases between the two germline ends. Germline V CDR1 and CDR2: KGHDR, SFDVKD. The CDR3 is CALEVLGPGSQPQHF. The DNA of the CDR3 is TGTGCCCTCGAAGTCCTAGGGCCGGGGAGCCAGCCCCAGCATTTT.